This T cell receptor beta chain comes out of a study of cytomegalovirus exposure and HLA in healthy donors. Study-wide findings and caveats: Cytomegalovirus-associated status was assigned to 164 TCR beta chains.

The CDR3 totals 16 residues. Looked up from germline, CDR1 is SGHTA and CDR2 is FQGNSA. Trimming took 5 bases from V and 5 from J, leaving 18 bases between them. Regarding this clone: The antigen is unknown.

The PCR was carried out with 60 Vbeta primers and 13 Jbeta primers. Produced via immunoSEQ multiplex PCR; TCRdb's table is partial and in-frame only. This sample has around 220,000 clones, with around 80% found just once. The sequencing sample was made of PBMCs. The sequence was obtained from a middle-aged man in good health and CMV-seronegative. V usage is TRBV7-2 and J usage is TRBJ2-2, with D perhaps matching TRBD1 (7 bases). This CDR3 is CASSPQGGTGTGELFF. The CDR3 DNA sequence: TGTGCCAGCAGCCCCCAGGGGGGAACAGGGACCGGGGAGCTGTTTTTT.